The clone carrying this T cell receptor (beta chain) was seen many times. Its matching antigen is unknown. The data were taken from a study of glioma-infiltrating T cells. The iRepertoire nested amplicon-rescue multiplex PCR amplified TCR alpha and beta CDR3s from RNA. Tissue mRNA or PBMC total RNA, 100-400 ng, went into one-step reverse transcription and amplification. TCRdb processed the multiplex PCR reads anew with MiXCR; each CDR3 protein has one entry. The sample has 100,000 to 150,000 distinct CDR3 sequences, about 22% seen once. General observations from the study: Above-expected tissue-blood divergence occurred in all gliomas, most in low-grade ones.

This clonotype was sampled from a human donor with low-grade glioma or glioblastoma, undergoing nonglioma brain surgery, or in good health (not recorded which). The source material was glioma tissue, nonneoplastic brain tissue, or PBMCs (not recorded which).

In DNA form, the CDR3 reads TGTGCCAGCAGGGGGACAGGGACCTACGAGCAGTACGTC. Translating it yields CASRGTGTYEQYV. The chain employs TRBV6-1 and TRBJ2-7; 9 bases are shared with TRBD1. V trimming: 6 bases; J trimming: 2 bases; junction bases outside the gene matches: 2. The CDR3 has 13 amino acids. The germline V gene has CDR1 MNHNS and CDR2 SASEGT.